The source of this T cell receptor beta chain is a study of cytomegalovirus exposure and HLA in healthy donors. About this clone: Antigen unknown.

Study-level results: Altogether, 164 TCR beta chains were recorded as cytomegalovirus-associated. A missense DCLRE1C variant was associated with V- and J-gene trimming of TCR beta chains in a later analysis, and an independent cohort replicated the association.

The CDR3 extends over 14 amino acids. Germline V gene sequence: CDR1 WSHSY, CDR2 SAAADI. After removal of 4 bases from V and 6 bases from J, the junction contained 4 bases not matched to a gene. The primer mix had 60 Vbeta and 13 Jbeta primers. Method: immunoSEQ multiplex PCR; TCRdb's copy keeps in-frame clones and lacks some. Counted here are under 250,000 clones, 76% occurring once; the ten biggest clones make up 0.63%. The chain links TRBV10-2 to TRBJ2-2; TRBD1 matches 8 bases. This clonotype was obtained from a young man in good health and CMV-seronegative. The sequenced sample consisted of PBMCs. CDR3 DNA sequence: TGCGCCAGCAGTGGTTCAGGGGGCCCCGGGGAGCTGTTTTTT. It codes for CASSGSGGPGELFF.